This TCR beta chain was identified in a study of T-cell reconstitution after alpha-beta-depleted transplantation in children. Unique molecular identifiers were used to barcode this TCRbeta library. From the PCR reads, TCRdb called clonotypes with MiXCR, one entry per CDR3 protein. The table records around 600,000 distinct CDR3 sequences, 16% of them present only once. The CDR3 runs to 14 residues. Trimming removed 3 bases from V and 6 bases from J, with 11 bases in between. The sample here was PBMCs from the stem cell graft donor, taken from the stem cell graft. This sequence joins TRBV12-3 or TRBV12-4 and TRBJ2-2; possible D gene TRBD1, 6 bases. The sequence came from a human donor who donated a stem cell graft to a child with acute myeloid leukemia. This chain's CDR3 is CASSFQGLAGELFF. For the CDR3, the DNA is TGTGCCAGCAGTTTCCAGGGGTTGGCCGGGGAGCTGTTTTTT.